The 10 T cell receptor beta chains in this list originate from one sample, sequenced in a study of blood T cell repertoires in COVID-19. Libraries were prepared by immunoSEQ multiplex PCR; TCRdb keeps only in-frame clonotypes and omits some of them. This sample has approximately 280,000 clones, with around 89% found just once. The sequenced material came from peripheral blood. These receptor sequences come from a man in his forties with acute or convalescent COVID-19.

This sequence joins TRBV6-1 and TRBJ1-5; D is possibly TRBD1 (5 bases). The CDR3 contains 15 residues. Germline V gene sequence: CDR1 MNHNS, CDR2 SASEGT. V dropped 0 bases and J dropped 5 bases, with 11 bases sitting between them. CDR3 nucleotide sequence: TGTGCCAGCAGTGAAGCGCAGGGCAGGTATCAGCCCCAGCATTTT. Protein product: CASSEAQGRYQPQHF.

This clone was observed once. One junction end disagrees with the germline gene, perhaps due to a read error. The chain employs TRBV6-5 and TRBJ1-1, with TRBD1 matching 7 bases. Looked up from germline, CDR1 is MNHEY and CDR2 is SVGAGI. The CDR3 extends over 12 amino acids. In DNA form, the CDR3 reads TGTGCCAGCAGTGACTCGGGACAGAGGGCTTTCTTT. This translates into CASSDSGQRAFF.

The CDR3 protein is CASSEGRGRNYGYTF. Here the CDR3 DNA reads TGCGCCAGCAGTGAGGGCAGGGGGCGCAACTATGGCTACACCTTC. The chain recombines TRBV10-2 with TRBJ1-2, with TRBD1 identical over 8 bases. The CDR3 is 15 residues long. Germline loops: CDR1 WSHSY, CDR2 SAAADI. The V and J ends lost 2 bases and 2 bases, in that order; junction bases with no gene match: 4.

V usage is TRBV6-1 and J usage is TRBJ2-4, with TRBD1 identical over 7 bases. The CDR3 loop spans 15 amino acids. From germline, CDR1 is MNHNS and CDR2 SASEGT. The V segment lost 3 bases and the J segment 4 bases; nucleotides outside the gene matches: 6. The DNA of the CDR3 is TGTGCCAGCAGTGACCGGACAGGAGTGAAAAACATTCAGTACTTC. It is translated as CASSDRTGVKNIQYF.

The chain joins TRBV19 to TRBJ1-6, with 11 bases identical to TRBD1. The length of the CDR3 is 18 residues. Trimming removed 5 bases from V and 0 bases from J; junction bases left unmatched: 6. The V gene's germline CDR1 is LNHDA and CDR2 SQIVND (reference sequence). The CDR3 region is CASSVPGQGGSYNSPLHF. The CDR3 DNA reads TGTGCCAGTAGTGTTCCGGGACAGGGGGGCTCCTATAATTCACCCCTCCACTTT. Supplemented by reference TRBV19 and TRBJ1-6, the full variable domain reads DGGITQSPKYLFRKEGQNVTLSCEQNLNHDAMYWYRQDPGQGLRLIYYSQIVNDFQKGDIAEGYSVSREKKESFPLTVTSAQKNPTAFYLCASSVPGQGGSYNSPLHFGNGTRLTVT.

Only a few counts were recorded for this clone. The chain links TRBV7-8 to TRBJ1-5; weak D call: TRBD1 (5 bases). V lost 5 bases and J lost 6, with 23 bases in between. Germline V gene sequence: CDR1 SGHVS, CDR2 FQNEAQ. The CDR3 consists of 17 residues. CDR3 loop: CASSPRGGTVIGQPQHF. In DNA form, the CDR3 reads TGTGCCAGCAGCCCCCGGGGAGGGACGGTTATAGGTCAGCCCCAGCATTTT. Based on the CDR3 plus reference TRBV7-8 and TRBJ1-5, the full variable domain is GAGVSQSPRYKVAKRGQDVALRCDPISGHVSLFWYQQALGQGPEFLTYFQNEAQLDKSGLPSDRFFAERPEGSVSTLKIQRTQQEDSAVYLCASSPRGGTVIGQPQHFGDGTRLSIL.

CDR3 coding DNA: TGTGCCAGCAGCTTAGGCCTATCGAACACTGAAGCTTTCTTT. It translates to CASSLGLSNTEAFF. The chain combines TRBV13 with TRBJ1-1; the D is unclear. Germline CDR1 and CDR2: PRHDT and FYEKMQ (reference sequence). This CDR3 has 14 residues. V was pared by 0 bases and J by 1 base, with 6 bases between.

This clone has a single count. The chain couples TRBV29-1 to TRBJ1-2; D unresolved. This CDR3 comprises 12 residues. In germline, CDR1 is SQVTM, CDR2 ANQGSEA. V was trimmed by 7 bases and J by 6 bases, leaving 15 bases between them. CDR3 sequence reads: CSAEGGWNGYTF. CDR3 DNA: TGCAGCGCGGAGGGCGGGTGGAATGGCTACACCTTC.

Turning to this clone: In the same sample, other DNA sequences code for this CDR3. The chain joins TRBV5-1 to TRBJ1-3; D gene unclear. This CDR3 region has 14 residues. Between the trimmed V and J ends, which lost 5 bases and 4 bases, there was a span of 13 bases. Germline lookup yields CDR1 SGHRS and CDR2 YFSETQ. The CDR3 reads CASSLELSGNTIYF. DNA of the CDR3: TGCGCCAGCAGTCTGGAACTATCAGGAAACACCATATATTTT.

The V call is TRBV19, the J call TRBJ1-6; 7 bases are a match to TRBD1. Germline CDR1 and CDR2: LNHDA and SQIVND (reference sequence). This CDR3 spans 13 amino acids. Trimming cost V 4 bases and J 11 bases; bases outside gene matches: 5. The chain's CDR3 is CASSTRGQTPLHF. In DNA form, the CDR3 reads TGTGCCAGTAGTACGAGGGGACAGACACCCCTCCACTTT.